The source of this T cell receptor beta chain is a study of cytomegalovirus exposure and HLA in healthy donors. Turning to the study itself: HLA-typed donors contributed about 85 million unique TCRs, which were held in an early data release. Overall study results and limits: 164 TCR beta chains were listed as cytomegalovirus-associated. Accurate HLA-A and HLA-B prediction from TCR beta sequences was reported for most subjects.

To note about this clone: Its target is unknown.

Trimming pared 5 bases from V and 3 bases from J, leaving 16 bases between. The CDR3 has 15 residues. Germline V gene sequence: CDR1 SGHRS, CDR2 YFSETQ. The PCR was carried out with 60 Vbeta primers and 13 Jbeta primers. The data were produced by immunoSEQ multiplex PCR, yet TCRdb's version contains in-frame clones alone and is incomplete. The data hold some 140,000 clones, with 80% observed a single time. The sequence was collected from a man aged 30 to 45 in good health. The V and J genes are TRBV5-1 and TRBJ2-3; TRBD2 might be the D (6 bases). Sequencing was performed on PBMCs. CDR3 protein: CASRTGEVWTDTQYF. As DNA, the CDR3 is TGCGCCAGCAGAACCGGGGAGGTCTGGACAGATACGCAGTATTTT.